The clone carrying this TCR beta chain was counted a few times. What it binds is unknown. These data come from a study of Graves' ophthalmopathy and Graves' hyperthyroidism. Overall study findings and caveats: Sensitivity of under 71% and specificity of 72% to 80% were achieved by the model that predicted ophthalmopathy progression. Separation of ophthalmopathy from stable hyperthyroidism was achieved by a 13-signature model, at 85% to 90% sensitivity and approximately 84% specificity. Most thyroid clonotypes expanded beyond 0.001 frequency were also found in blood.

Exclusion criteria comprised other autoimmune diseases, uncontrolled infections, pregnancy or lactation in patients. The sequenced template was RNA, covering the TCR beta CDR3 region. Second-round multiplex PCR came after first-round RT-PCR with HTBI primers. TCRdb ran MiXCR on the multiplex PCR reads and lists one entry per CDR3 protein. The sample lists around 400,000 distinct CDR3 sequences, around a fifth occurring once. Specimen: peripheral blood. The source of this sequence is a woman between 18 and 29 years old with stable Graves' hyperthyroidism.

This CDR3 is CSVGHSPVYEQYF. CDR3 bases: TGCAGCGTAGGACATAGCCCGGTCTACGAGCAGTACTTC. The chain uses TRBV29-1 and TRBJ2-7; the D gene is possibly TRBD1 (5 bases). With 6 bases removed from V and 3 bases from J, the gap between germline ends came to 15 bases. The V gene's germline CDR1 is SQVTM and CDR2 ANQGSEA. The CDR3 consists of 13 residues.